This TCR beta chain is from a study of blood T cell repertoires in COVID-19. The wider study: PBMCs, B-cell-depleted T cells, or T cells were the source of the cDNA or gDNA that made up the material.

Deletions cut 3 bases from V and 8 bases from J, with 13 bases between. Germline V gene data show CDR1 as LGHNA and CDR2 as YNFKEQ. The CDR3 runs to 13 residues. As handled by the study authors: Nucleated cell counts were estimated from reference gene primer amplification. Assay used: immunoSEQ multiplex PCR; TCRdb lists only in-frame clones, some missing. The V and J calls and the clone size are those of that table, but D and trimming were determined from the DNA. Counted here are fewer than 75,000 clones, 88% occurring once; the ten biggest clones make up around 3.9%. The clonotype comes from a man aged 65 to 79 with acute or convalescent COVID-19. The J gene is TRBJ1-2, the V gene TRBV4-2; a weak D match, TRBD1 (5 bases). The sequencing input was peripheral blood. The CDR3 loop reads CASSQGAGGGYTF. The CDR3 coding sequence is TGTGCCAGCAGCCAGGGTGCCGGGGGAGGCTACACCTTC.